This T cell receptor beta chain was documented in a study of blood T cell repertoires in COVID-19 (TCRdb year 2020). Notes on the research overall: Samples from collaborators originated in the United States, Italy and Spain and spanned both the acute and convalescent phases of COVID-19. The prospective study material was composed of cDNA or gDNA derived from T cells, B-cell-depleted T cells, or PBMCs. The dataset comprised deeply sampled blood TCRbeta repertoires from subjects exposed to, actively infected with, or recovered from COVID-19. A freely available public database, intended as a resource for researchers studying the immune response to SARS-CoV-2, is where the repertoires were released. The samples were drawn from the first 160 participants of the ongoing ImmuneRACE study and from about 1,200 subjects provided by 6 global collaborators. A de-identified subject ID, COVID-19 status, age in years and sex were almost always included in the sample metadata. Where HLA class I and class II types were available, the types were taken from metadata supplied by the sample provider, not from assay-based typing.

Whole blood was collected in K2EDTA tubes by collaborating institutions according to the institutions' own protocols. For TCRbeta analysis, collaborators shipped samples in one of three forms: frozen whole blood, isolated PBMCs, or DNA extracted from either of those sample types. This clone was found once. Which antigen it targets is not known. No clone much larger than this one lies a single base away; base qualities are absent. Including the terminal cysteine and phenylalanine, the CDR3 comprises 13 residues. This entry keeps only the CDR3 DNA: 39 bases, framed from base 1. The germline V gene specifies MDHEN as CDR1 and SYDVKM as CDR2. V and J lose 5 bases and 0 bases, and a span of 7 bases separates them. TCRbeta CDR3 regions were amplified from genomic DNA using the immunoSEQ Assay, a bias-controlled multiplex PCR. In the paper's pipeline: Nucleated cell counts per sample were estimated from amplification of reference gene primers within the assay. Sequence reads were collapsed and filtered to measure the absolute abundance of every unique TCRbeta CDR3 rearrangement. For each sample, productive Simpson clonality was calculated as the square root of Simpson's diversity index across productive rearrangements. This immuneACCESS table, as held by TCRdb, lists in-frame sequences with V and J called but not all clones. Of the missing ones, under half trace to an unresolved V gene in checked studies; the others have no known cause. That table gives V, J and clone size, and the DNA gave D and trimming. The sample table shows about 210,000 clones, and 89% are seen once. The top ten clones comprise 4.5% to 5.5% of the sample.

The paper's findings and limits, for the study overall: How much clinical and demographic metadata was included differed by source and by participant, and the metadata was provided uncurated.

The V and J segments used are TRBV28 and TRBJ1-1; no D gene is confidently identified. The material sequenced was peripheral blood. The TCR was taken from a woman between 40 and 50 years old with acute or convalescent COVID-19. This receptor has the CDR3 CASSPYMNTEAFF. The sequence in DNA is TGTGCCAGCAGTCCGTACATGAACACTGAAGCTTTCTTT.